What follows are 31 T cell receptor beta chains derived from one specimen sequenced in a study of circulating and synovial CD4+ cells in juvenile arthritis. This table comes from immunoSEQ multiplex PCR, and its TCRdb copy is limited to in-frame clones, with some not included. The top ten hold about 0.19% of the sample, which has about 34,000 clones, around 95% seen once. The sample comprised CD4+ T cells from blood. The receptor set was obtained from a human donor with juvenile idiopathic arthritis.

The chain recombines TRBV5-6 with TRBJ1-2, with 8 bases identical to TRBD1. In germline, CDR1 is SGHDT, CDR2 YYEEEE. J was trimmed by 8 bases and V by 6 bases; bases with no gene match: 9. The length of the CDR3 is 13 residues. The CDR3 is CASTPGRGRGYTF. CDR3 nucleotide sequence: TGTGCCAGCACCCCTGGCAGGGGGCGAGGCTACACCTTC.

This clone was seen just once. This chain connects TRBV15 to TRBJ2-7, with 11 bases aligning to TRBD2. Trimming cost V 2 bases and J 4 bases; bases outside gene matches: 4. This CDR3 contains 15 residues. Germline V gene lookup returns CDR1 LNHNV and CDR2 YYDKDF (reference sequence). DNA for the CDR3: TGTGCCACCAGCAGATTAGCGGGAGGGCCGTACGAGCAGTACTTC. Protein sequence: CATSRLAGGPYEQYF.

The chain combines TRBV6-1 with TRBJ2-2; no definite D call. CDR3 length: 14 amino acids. Germline V gene sequence: CDR1 MNHNS, CDR2 SASEGT. The V gene lost 7 bases and the J gene lost 0 bases, with 9 bases spanning the gap. CDR3 residues: CASTRRPNTGELFF. Written as DNA, the CDR3 is TGTGCCAGCACAAGGCGGCCGAACACCGGGGAGCTGTTTTTT.

The J gene is TRBJ1-2, the V gene TRBV11-2, with a tentative D call TRBD1 (6 bases). This CDR3 comprises 14 residues. With 5 bases removed from V and 8 bases from J, the gap between germline ends came to 18 bases. Germline CDR1 and CDR2: SGHAT and FQNNGV. CDR3 DNA sequence: TGTGCCAGCAGCCCTTATTACACAGGGATCGGCTACACCTTC. Its protein is CASSPYYTGIGYTF.

This chain links TRBV28 with TRBJ1-1; the D gene is possibly TRBD1 (6 bases). Germline V gene lookup returns CDR1 MDHEN and CDR2 SYDVKM. Trimming removed 6 bases at V and 2 bases at J, with 22 bases between. The CDR3 contains 17 residues. CDR3 residues: CASRQSRGFQPNTEAFF. The CDR3 DNA is TGTGCCAGCAGACAATCCAGGGGTTTCCAACCTAACACTGAAGCTTTCTTT.

The chain couples TRBV6-6 to TRBJ1-1; 7 bases are a match to TRBD1. V trimming: 6 bases; J trimming: 4 bases; junction bases outside the gene matches: 5. The CDR3 has 13 residues. Germline CDR1 is MNHNY and CDR2 is SVGAGI (reference sequence). CDR3 in DNA: TGTGCCAGCAGACCCGACAGGGCCACTGAAGCTTTCTTT. It specifies CASRPDRATEAFF.

The chain carries TRBV7-3 and TRBJ1-1; TRBD1 agrees at 9 bases. CDR1 is SGHTA, CDR2 FQGTGA, per germline. This CDR3 comprises 14 residues. Unmatched junction bases numbered 2, after V lost 3 bases and J lost 3 bases. CDR3 in amino acids: CASSLTGGDTEAFF. CDR3 nucleotides: TGTGCCAGCAGCTTGACAGGGGGGGACACTGAAGCTTTCTTT.

The chain uses TRBV18 and TRBJ2-7; 8 bases align to TRBD2. Losses at the gene ends were 4 bases for V and 3 bases for J; bases not matched to a gene: 2. This CDR3 has 13 amino acids. Germline V gene data show CDR1 as KGHSH and CDR2 as LQKENI. The CDR3 nucleotides read TGTGCCAGCTCACTAAGCGGGAGCTACGAGCAGTACTTC. This encodes CASSLSGSYEQYF.

V usage is TRBV18 and J usage is TRBJ1-4; perhaps TRBD1 as D (6 bases). CDR1 KGHSH and CDR2 LQKENI come from the germline V gene. With 3 bases removed from V and 5 bases from J, the gap between germline ends came to 16 bases. The CDR3 consists of 16 residues. Here the CDR3 reads CASSPLPGQGNEKLFF. The CDR3 region has the DNA TGTGCCAGCTCACCGCTTCCGGGACAAGGAAATGAAAAACTGTTTTTT.

The V and J genes are TRBV28 and TRBJ1-2; D is undetermined. Trimming left V 5 bases short and J 7 bases short, with 17 bases between. The CDR3 is 14 amino acids. The germline CDR1 and CDR2 sequences are MDHEN and SYDVKM. This CDR3 is CASSDPGKGAGYTF. The CDR3 region has the DNA TGTGCCAGCAGTGACCCTGGTAAGGGAGCTGGCTACACCTTC.

V and J are TRBV5-1 and TRBJ1-1, with D perhaps matching TRBD1 (5 bases). The CDR3 runs to 13 residues. Germline-derived CDR1 and CDR2 are SGHRS and YFSETQ. Trimming removed 4 bases at V and 3 bases at J, with 10 bases between. The CDR3 nucleotides are TGCGCCAGCAGCACACAGGCGGACACTGAAGCTTTCTTT. Its protein product is CASSTQADTEAFF.

This CDR3 is CASHGATNEKLFF. As DNA, the CDR3 is TGTGCCAGTCACGGGGCAACTAATGAAAAACTGTTTTTT. The V and J genes are TRBV2 and TRBJ1-4, with no clear D. The CDR3 is 13 residues long. Between the trimmed V and J ends, which lost 9 bases and 0 bases, there was a span of 8 bases. Looked up from germline, CDR1 is SNHLY and CDR2 is FYNNEI.

The gene calls are TRBV5-8 and TRBJ1-3; TRBD1 agrees at 7 bases. This CDR3 is 15 amino acids long. J gave up 4 bases and V 0 bases, and 4 bases lay outside the gene matches. Germline V gives CDR1 SGHTS, CDR2 YDEGEE. This chain's CDR3 is CASSLGGQRGNTIYF. The CDR3 nucleotides are TGTGCCAGCAGCTTGGGGGGACAGAGAGGAAACACCATATATTTT.

The J gene is TRBJ1-2, the V gene TRBV21-1; TRBD1 is the table's D call, not checked against the DNA. TRBV21-1 is described as a pseudogene. This CDR3 spans 18 amino acids. The CDR3 protein is CASSKARPVTGTNYGYTF. The DNA of the CDR3 is TGTGCCAGCAGCAAAGCGCGACCAGTTACAGGGACGAACTATGGCTACACCTTC.

The chain recombines TRBV5-6 with TRBJ2-7; the D is unclear. V shed 2 bases and J shed 3 bases, with 6 bases lying between them. The CDR3 consists of 12 residues. Germline loops: CDR1 SGHDT, CDR2 YYEEEE. Here the CDR3 DNA reads TGTGCCAGCAGCTTCTCGTTCTACGAGCAGTACTTC. Amino acids: CASSFSFYEQYF.

The V call is TRBV28, the J call TRBJ2-7; weak D call: TRBD1 (7 bases). The CDR3 totals 13 residues. Trimming cost V 10 bases and J 2 bases, with 15 bases left between them. Germline V CDR1 and CDR2: MDHEN, SYDVKM. CDR3 nucleotides: TGTGCCACTGCAGGGGGGCCCACCTACGAGCAGTACTTC. Its protein product is CATAGGPTYEQYF.

This sequence joins TRBV11-2 and TRBJ2-3, with TRBD2 matching 9 bases. Trimming at V came to 1 base and at J to 6 bases, leaving 11 bases not matched to a gene. The CDR3 runs to 17 residues. Germline loops: CDR1 SGHAT, CDR2 FQNNGV. The CDR3 DNA is TGTGCCAGCAGCTTAGCTACCCTAGCGGGAAGGAGGGATACGCAGTATTTT. This gives the protein CASSLATLAGRRDTQYF.

The chain recombines TRBV6-1 with TRBJ2-7, with 7 bases matching TRBD1. Germline-derived CDR1 and CDR2 are MNHNS and SASEGT. This CDR3 comprises 13 residues. The junction had 2 bases not matched to a gene; V was cut back by 1 base and J by 5 bases. The CDR3 DNA reads TGTGCCAGCAGTGAAGGGCAGGGGGACGAGCAGTACTTC. Residues: CASSEGQGDEQYF.

This clone was seen more than once but under ten times. This chain joins TRBV5-3 and TRBJ1-5; the match to TRBD1 covers 9 bases. TRBV5-3 is an open reading frame whose function is uncertain. This CDR3 has 15 residues. With 5 bases clipped from V and 6 bases from J, the junction kept 9 bases outside the gene matches. CDR3 protein: CARRPPGQGSQPQHF. The CDR3 nucleotides are TGTGCCAGAAGACCCCCGGGACAGGGATCTCAGCCCCAGCATTTT.

The chain employs TRBV6-1 and TRBJ2-1; 8 bases align to TRBD1. Per germline, CDR1 MNHNS and CDR2 SASEGT. The CDR3 has 15 amino acids. V lost 2 bases and J lost 3; bases outside the gene matches: 3. The CDR3 DNA follows: TGTGCCAGCAGTGAAACGGGACAGGACTACAATGAGCAGTTCTTC. Amino acid sequence: CASSETGQDYNEQFF.

This clone was seen once. This chain connects TRBV5-1 to TRBJ1-1; D uncertain. The V end lost 4 bases, the J end lost 0 bases, and 7 bases lay between the germline ends. CDR1 is SGHRS, CDR2 YFSETQ, per germline. The CDR3 has 13 residues. The CDR3 protein is CASSTEMNTEAFF. CDR3 coding DNA: TGCGCCAGCAGCACAGAGATGAACACTGAAGCTTTCTTT.

This chain links TRBV28 with TRBJ2-3; 10 bases line up with TRBD2. The junction had 4 bases not matched to a gene; V was cut back by 4 bases and J by 0 bases. From germline, CDR1 is MDHEN and CDR2 SYDVKM. The CDR3 covers 16 residues. The CDR3 region has the DNA TGTGCCAGCAGTTCCAGACTAGCGGGCAGCACAGATACGCAGTATTTT. Residues: CASSSRLAGSTDTQYF. Looking up the rest from reference TRBV28 and TRBJ2-3 gives the full variable domain: DVKVTQSSRYLVKRTGEKVFLECVQDMDHENMFWYRQDPGLGLRLIYFSYDVKMKEKGDIPEGYSVSREKKERFSLILESASTNQTSMYLCASSSRLAGSTDTQYFGPGTRLTVL.

V usage is TRBV15 and J usage is TRBJ1-2, with 9 bases that match TRBD1. The CDR3 consists of 15 residues. CDR1 and CDR2 from the germline V gene are LNHNV and YYDKDF (reference sequence). V was pared by 3 bases and J by 3 bases, with 5 bases of the junction left unmatched. This CDR3 is CATSRGQGRDYGYTF. The CDR3 DNA reads as TGTGCCACCAGCAGGGGACAGGGAAGGGACTATGGCTACACCTTC.

The rearrangement links TRBV11-2 to TRBJ1-2; 10 positions match TRBD1. Germline V gives CDR1 SGHAT, CDR2 FQNNGV. This CDR3 spans 15 amino acids. V trimming: 3 bases; J trimming: 5 bases; junction bases outside the gene matches: 6. As DNA, the CDR3 is TGTGCCAGCAGCTTCCCGGACAGGGGGAGGTATGGCTACACCTTC. Protein: CASSFPDRGRYGYTF.

The chain carries TRBV15 and TRBJ2-7, with D hard to call. CDR3 length: 14 residues. CDR1 is LNHNV, CDR2 YYDKDF, per germline (reference sequence). Deletions cut 0 bases from V and 6 bases from J, with 12 bases between. The CDR3 DNA reads TGTGCCACCAGCAGAGACCCAGGTACATTCGAGCAGTACTTC. Its protein is CATSRDPGTFEQYF. The variable domain in full, completed from reference TRBV15 and TRBJ2-7, reads DAMVIQNPRYQVTQFGKPVTLSCSQTLNHNVMYWYQQKSSQAPKLLFHYYDKDFNNEADTPDNFQSRRPNTSFCFLDIRSPGLGDTAMYLCATSRDPGTFEQYFGPGTRLTVT.

This chain uses TRBV7-8 with TRBJ2-7; 9 nucleotides line up with TRBD2. Per the germline V gene, CDR1 is SGHVS and CDR2 is FQNEAQ. The CDR3 is made up of 14 amino acids. V shed 6 bases, J shed 2 bases, and the junction held 5 bases outside the gene matches. CDR3 protein: CASRREGGPYEQYF. Here the CDR3 DNA reads TGTGCCAGCAGGCGGGAGGGCGGCCCCTACGAGCAGTACTTC.

The chain combines TRBV6-1 with TRBJ1-2; TRBD1 agrees at 9 bases. Germline values: CDR1 MNHNS, CDR2 SASEGT. V shed 6 bases and J 6 bases; nucleotides not matched to a gene: 5. The CDR3 loop spans 13 amino acids. The CDR3 loop is CASRKTGGDGYTF. In nucleotides, the CDR3 is TGTGCCAGCAGAAAGACAGGGGGTGATGGCTACACCTTC.

The V call is TRBV28, the J call TRBJ1-2; 7 positions match TRBD1. After removal of 5 bases from V and 0 bases from J, the junction contained 6 bases not matched to a gene. Germline CDR1 MDHEN, CDR2 SYDVKM. CDR3 length equals 15 residues. The CDR3 bases are TGTGCCAGCAGTCCCGGGACAGTGGCTAACTATGGCTACACCTTC. Encoded protein: CASSPGTVANYGYTF.

The gene calls are TRBV19 and TRBJ1-2; D possibly corresponds to TRBD1 (5 bases). This CDR3 is built from 13 residues. Germline V gives CDR1 LNHDA, CDR2 SQIVND (reference sequence). V lost 4 bases and J 4 bases, leaving 10 bases between the germline ends. In DNA form, the CDR3 reads TGTGCCAGTAGTAGACAGAACCTCTATGGCTACACCTTC. It yields the protein CASSRQNLYGYTF.

V gene TRBV19 combines with J gene TRBJ1-2; unclear D gene. The V gene lost 3 bases and the J gene lost 4 bases, with 12 bases spanning the gap. The CDR3 covers 14 residues. Germline V lookup: CDR1 LNHDA, CDR2 SQIVND (reference sequence). CDR3 sequence reads: CASSILAYPYGYTF. CDR3 DNA: TGTGCCAGTAGTATCTTGGCATACCCCTATGGCTACACCTTC.

This chain connects TRBV4-1 to TRBJ2-3; D possibly corresponds to TRBD2 (6 bases). V lost 2 bases to trimming and J lost 3 bases, with 21 bases between them. This CDR3 spans 18 amino acids. CDR1 is MGHRA and CDR2 is YSYEKL in the germline V gene. Here the CDR3 reads CASSQPSRVTGGTDTQYF. As DNA, the CDR3 is TGCGCCAGCAGCCAACCATCCCGGGTCACCGGGGGAACAGATACGCAGTATTTT.